The 11 T cell receptor beta chains below all came from one sample that was sequenced in a study of T-cell reconstitution after alpha-beta-depleted transplantation in children (dated by TCRdb to the mid-2010s). The library was built by means of PCR. Instrument used: Illumina HiSeq 2500. Molecular barcoding was employed in the preparation of TCR libraries, with unique molecular identifiers being used to normalize TCRbeta repertoire quantification. TCRdb passed the public sequencing reads through fastp at Q25 and MiXCR, retaining productive beta sequences. Here each entry gathers all rows of one CDR3 protein and keeps the most common genes and DNA. The sample table holds about 900,000 distinct CDR3 sequences, of which roughly 31% were seen once. Of the sample, roughly 27% is held by the ten largest clones. Per the publication, the treatment or condition label means: allogeneic hematopoietic cell transplantation with graft depleted of TCRalphabeta T cells and CD19 B cells.

Sequencing was performed on PBMCs, mostly from graft donor cells, taken 360 days after TCRalphabeta/CD19-depleted stem cell transplant. All receptors derive from a boy younger than two who had a stem cell transplant for SCID, so the T cells may come from the graft donor.

This clonotype was counted a few times. This chain connects TRBV10-3 to TRBJ2-7; D is possibly TRBD1 or TRBD2 (5 bases each). The V gene's germline CDR1 is ENHRY and CDR2 SYGVKD. The CDR3 spans 18 residues. With 2 bases removed from V and 2 bases from J, the gap between germline ends came to 22 bases. CDR3 sequence (DNA): TGTGCCATCAGTGAGGGAGGAGTGGGGCTCCCCTCCCCCTACGAGCAGTACTTC. Protein: CAISEGGVGLPSPYEQYF.

CDR3: CASSLTGGLRVQYF. CDR3 nucleotide sequence: TGTGCCAGCAGTTTAACCGGGGGCCTAAGGGTTCAGTACTTC. V gene TRBV27 combines with J gene TRBJ2-4; D could derive from TRBD1 or TRBD2 (6 bases each). V was clipped by 2 bases and J by 11 bases, with 16 bases between them. Germline V gives CDR1 MNHEY, CDR2 SMNVEV (reference sequence). This CDR3 region has 14 residues.

The chain recombines TRBV6-5 with TRBJ2-7; D is possibly TRBD1 (6 bases). The CDR3 is 15 amino acids. V was clipped by 1 base and J by 1 base, with 11 bases between them. Germline values: CDR1 MNHEY, CDR2 SVGAGI. Written as DNA, the CDR3 is TGTGCCAGCAGTTACTTGGACAGTAGATCCTACGAGCAGTACTTC. Translated: CASSYLDSRSYEQYF.

This clonotype was seen just once. The rearrangement links TRBV6-2 or TRBV6-3 to TRBJ1-5; TRBD1 is a possible D gene (5 bases). Germline V gene sequence: CDR1 MNHEY, CDR2 SVGEGT. Trimming stripped 8 bases from V and 3 bases from J, with 26 bases between. There are 18 residues in the CDR3. The CDR3 reads CASGLPSGRRFPNQPQHF. DNA of the CDR3: TGTGCCAGCGGCCTACCCTCGGGGCGCAGGTTCCCCAATCAGCCCCAGCATTTT.

This clonotype was seen a few times. The chain couples TRBV6-5 to TRBJ2-1; D may correspond to TRBD1 or TRBD2 (5 bases each). The germline V and J ends were trimmed by 1 base and 0 bases, with 10 bases remaining between them. Germline CDR1 reads MNHEY; CDR2 reads SVGAGI. This CDR3 contains 16 residues. CDR3: CASSYWGPPSYNEQFF. The CDR3 bases are TGTGCCAGCAGTTACTGGGGACCACCCTCCTACAATGAGCAGTTCTTC.

The table lists this clonotype with a few counts. The rearrangement joins TRBV4-3 to TRBJ2-2; 7 bases are shared with TRBD1. This CDR3 is 17 amino acids long. Trimming removed 3 bases from V and 6 bases from J; junction bases left unmatched: 13. From germline, CDR1 is LGHNA and CDR2 YSLEER. The CDR3 DNA reads as TGCGCCAGCAGCCAGGACCTGACAGGGCGAAATGCCGGGGAGCTGTTTTTT. Its translation: CASSQDLTGRNAGELFF.

This chain joins TRBV7-7 and TRBJ2-3, with TRBD2 matching over 8 bases. Germline CDR1 SSHAT, CDR2 FNYEAQ (reference sequence). V lost 3 bases, J lost 5 bases, and 7 bases stayed unmatched. The CDR3 sequence is 15 residues long. The CDR3 nucleotides are TGTGCCAGCAGCTTTGGCGGGGGGCTGGGAGATACGCAGTATTTT. Translated: CASSFGGGLGDTQYF.

The count of this clonotype is one. The DNA is left out, because the CDR3 cannot be placed on it with certainty; the CDR3 is given as TCRdb lists it. The V gene is TRBV12-1, the J gene TRBJ2-1; TRBD1, as called in the table, went unchecked against the DNA. TRBV12-1 is a known pseudogene. With termini counted, the CDR3 has 15 amino acids. CDR3: CASSFGGGAHNEQFF.

The CDR3 DNA sequence: TGTGCCAGCAGTGTAAGGGACTACAATGAGCAGTTCTTC. Residues: CASSVRDYNEQFF. This chain joins TRBV2 and TRBJ2-1, with D unresolved. V lost 4 bases, J lost 3 bases, and 7 bases lay in between. The CDR3 contains 13 residues. Germline CDR1 is SNHLY and CDR2 is FYNNEI.

Only a few counts were recorded for this clonotype. J is TRBJ1-2 and V is TRBV9; tentatively, D is TRBD1 (5 bases). The CDR3 runs 18 residues. The ends were cut back, 3 bases at V and 1 base at J, with 22 bases in the middle. Germline CDR1 is SGDLS and CDR2 is YYNGEE. The CDR3 nucleotides read TGTGCCAGCAGCGGAGGAGCACCCGGACAACTGTTTAACTATGGCTACACCTTC. Amino acid sequence: CASSGGAPGQLFNYGYTF. Looking up the rest from reference TRBV9 and TRBJ1-2 gives the full variable domain: DSGVTQTPKHLITATGQRVTLRCSPRSGDLSVYWYQQSLDQGLQFLIQYYNGEERAKGNILERFSAQQFPDLHSELNLSSLELGDSALYFCASSGGAPGQLFNYGYTFGSGTRLTVV.

This clonotype was detected only a few times. The chain couples TRBV2 to TRBJ2-5, with 12 bases identical to TRBD2. CDR3 length: 15 residues. CDR1 is SNHLY and CDR2 is FYNNEI in the germline V gene. Germline trimming cut 8 bases from V and 2 bases from J; bases unmatched to any gene: 6. The CDR3 DNA reads as TGTGCCAGCTCGACTAGCGGGGGCCTGCAAGAGACCCAGTACTTC. Amino acid sequence: CASSTSGGLQETQYF.